This TCR beta chain was sequenced in a study of T cell repertoires in cytomegalovirus infection. Study-wide background: CMV infection together with matching HLA type was indicated by public TCR beta signatures. General study results and limits: Of the TCR beta families, the public ones yielded a cumulative frequency that identified carriers of CMV plus the relevant HLA.

For this clonotype: Its antigen is still unknown.

TCRdb ran MiXCR on the reads and lists one entry per CDR3 protein. The sample has over 200,000 distinct CDR3 sequences; roughly 13% are singletons. The CDR3 is 16 residues long. Germline CDR1 SGHVS, CDR2 FNYEAQ. V dropped 3 bases and J dropped 1; count of bases not matched to a gene: 6. This chain joins TRBV7-6 and TRBJ1-1; 9 nucleotides line up with TRBD1. This TCR was sampled from a human donor in good health (CMV status not recorded). Some clones in this sample may be carry-over from other donors' samples. The material sequenced was PBMCs. The CDR3 bases are TGTGCCAGCAGCTTGGAACAGGGGGCAGGGAACACTGAAGCTTTCTTT. As protein: CASSLEQGAGNTEAFF.